These T cell receptor beta chains were read from a single sample in a study of blood T cell repertoires in COVID-19. Libraries were prepared by immunoSEQ multiplex PCR; TCRdb keeps only in-frame clonotypes and omits some of them. The sample holds under 250,000 clones, about four fifths seen once. The sequenced sample was peripheral blood. The receptors shown here come from a man aged 40-49 years with active or convalescent COVID-19. CDR3s include the opening cysteine and the closing phenylalanine or tryptophan. A D gene is named only where the DNA matches it firmly. The listing skips clone size in some rows; elsewhere it reads once, few, many or a size class.

TRBD1	once	TRBV2	TRBJ1-4	TGTGCCAGCAGTGGACAGGGGGAAAAACTGTTTTTT	CASSGQGEKLFF
NA	NA	TRBV6-6	TRBJ1-6	TGTGCCAGCAGTTACAACGAGAGAGGTTCACCCCTCCACTTT	CASSYNERGSPLHF
TRBD1	NA	TRBV7-2	TRBJ2-5	TGTGCCAGCAGCAGACAGGGGGTAAGAGAGACCCAGTACTTC	CASSRQGVRETQYF
TRBD1	few	TRBV11-2	TRBJ1-2	TGTGCCAGCAGCTTAAAGGGGGCAACTAACTATGGCTACACCTTC	CASSLKGATNYGYTF
TRBD1	NA	TRBV24-1	TRBJ2-1	TGTGCCACCAGTGATAACCGGGACAGGGAATACAATGAGCAGTTCTTC	CATSDNRDREYNEQFF
NA	NA	TRBV6-5	TRBJ2-7	TGTGCCAGCAGTTACGCCCAGGGCTGGGGCTACGAGCAGTACTTC	CASSYAQGWGYEQYF
TRBD2	NA	TRBV5-4	TRBJ2-7	TGTGCCAGCAGCGTAGCAACTAGCGACTACGAGCAGTACTTC	CASSVATSDYEQYF
NA	NA	TRBV7-2	TRBJ2-7	TGTGCCAGCAGCTTGGCAGGGTTAAGCGAGCAGTACTTC	CASSLAGLSEQYF
TRBD2	NA	TRBV30	TRBJ2-3	TGTGCCTGGGAAATGGTAGCGGGGGGGCGTACGCAGTATTTT	CAWEMVAGGRTQYF
NA	NA	TRBV15	TRBJ1-5	TGTGCCACCAGCAGAGATCCGGGGGAGCCCCAGCATTTT	CATSRDPGEPQHF
NA	NA	TRBV7-9	TRBJ1-1	TGTGCCAGCAGCTTAGGACCCTGGACAGAGAGTGAAGCTTTCTTT	CASSLGPWTESEAFF
TRBD1	few	TRBV19	TRBJ2-5	TGTGCCAGTAGTAAGACAGGGGGCTTGGAGACCCAGTACTTC	CASSKTGGLETQYF
NA	NA	TRBV6-5	TRBJ2-1	TGTGCCAGCAGTCACAGGGACCACTACAATGAGCAGTTCTTC	CASSHRDHYNEQFF
TRBD1	NA	TRBV30	TRBJ1-1	TGTGCCTGGAGCTTACAGGGGGCGCGACGGGCTTTCTTT	CAWSLQGARRAFF
NA	NA	TRBV10-2	TRBJ2-7	TGCGCCAGCAGGGGGCGGAATACAGCGAATTCACCCTACGAGCAGTACTTC	CASRGRNTANSPYEQYF
NA	NA	TRBV18	TRBJ2-5	TGTGCCAGCTCACCACCCGGACTGACCGGAGGAGAGACCCAGTACTTC	CASSPPGLTGGETQYF
NA	NA	TRBV7-2	TRBJ2-3	TGTGCCAGCAGCTTACTGCTAGCGAGGACAGATACGCAGTATTTT	CASSLLLARTDTQYF
TRBD1	NA	TRBV5-4	TRBJ2-1	TGTGCCAGCAGCAATTGGGGGACAGGGATACTTCGCTACAATGAGCAGTTCTTC	CASSNWGTGILRYNEQFF
NA	NA	TRBV30	TRBJ2-3	TGTGCCTGGACCCCGACAAGAGATACGCAGTATTTT	CAWTPTRDTQYF
NA	NA	TRBV7-2	TRBJ1-2	TGTGCCAGCAGCTTAGCCTCCCAGGGCCCGAACTATGGCTACACCTTC	CASSLASQGPNYGYTF
NA	NA	TRBV11-3	TRBJ1-2	TGTGCCAGCAGCCTAAAACAGGGTTCGTTTGGCTACACCTTC	CASSLKQGSFGYTF
NA	once	TRBV5-1	TRBJ1-2	TGCGCCAGCAGCTTGGGTCAGACAGCTAACTATGGCTACACCTTC	CASSLGQTANYGYTF
NA	NA	TRBV6-5	TRBJ1-3	TGTGCCAGCAGTCGGGGGGAATTGGAGGGAAACACCATATATTTT	CASSRGELEGNTIYF